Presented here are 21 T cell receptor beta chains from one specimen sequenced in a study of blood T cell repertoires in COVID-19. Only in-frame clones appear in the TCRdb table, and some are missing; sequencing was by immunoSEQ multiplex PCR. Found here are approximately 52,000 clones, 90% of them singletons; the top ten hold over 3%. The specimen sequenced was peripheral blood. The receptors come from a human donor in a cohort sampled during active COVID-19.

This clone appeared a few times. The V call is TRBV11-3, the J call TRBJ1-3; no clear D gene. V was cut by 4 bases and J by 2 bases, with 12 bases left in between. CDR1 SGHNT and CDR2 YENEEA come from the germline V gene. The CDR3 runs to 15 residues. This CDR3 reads CASSSEGVAGNTIYF. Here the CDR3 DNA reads TGTGCCAGCAGCTCGGAAGGAGTGGCTGGAAACACCATATATTTT.

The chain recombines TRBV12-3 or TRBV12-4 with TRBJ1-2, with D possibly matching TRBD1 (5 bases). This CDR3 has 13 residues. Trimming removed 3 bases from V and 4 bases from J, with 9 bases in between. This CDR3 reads CASSLEGTYGYTF. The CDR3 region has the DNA TGTGCCAGCAGTTTGGAGGGGACCTATGGCTACACCTTC.

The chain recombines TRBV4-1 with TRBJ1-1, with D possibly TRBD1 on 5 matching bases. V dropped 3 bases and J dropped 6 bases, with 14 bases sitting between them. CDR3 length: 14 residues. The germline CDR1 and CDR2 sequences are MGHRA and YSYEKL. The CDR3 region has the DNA TGCGCCAGCAGCCAGTATACAGGCTCGCCTGAAGCTTTCTTT. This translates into CASSQYTGSPEAFF.

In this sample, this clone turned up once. For the CDR3, the DNA is TGCGCCAGCAGCCCCGGGTTGGTGGCTGAAGCTTTCTTT. Residues: CASSPGLVAEAFF. The rearrangement links TRBV4-1 to TRBJ1-1; D gene uncertain. V was shortened by 4 bases and J by 6 bases, with 12 bases between the two germline ends. CDR1 is MGHRA, CDR2 YSYEKL, per germline. The CDR3 totals 13 residues.

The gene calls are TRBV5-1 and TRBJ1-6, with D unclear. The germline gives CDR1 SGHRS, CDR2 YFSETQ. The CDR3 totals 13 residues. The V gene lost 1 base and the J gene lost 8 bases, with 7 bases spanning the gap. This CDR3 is CASSLSRDSPLHF. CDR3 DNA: TGCGCCAGCAGCTTGTCTCGGGATTCACCCCTCCACTTT.

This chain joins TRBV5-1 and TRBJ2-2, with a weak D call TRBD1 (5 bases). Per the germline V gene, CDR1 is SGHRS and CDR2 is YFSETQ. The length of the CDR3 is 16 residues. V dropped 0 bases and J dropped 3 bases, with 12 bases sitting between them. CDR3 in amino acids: CASSLALGQYTGELFF. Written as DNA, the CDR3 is TGCGCCAGCAGCTTGGCCTTGGGGCAGTACACCGGGGAGCTGTTTTTT.

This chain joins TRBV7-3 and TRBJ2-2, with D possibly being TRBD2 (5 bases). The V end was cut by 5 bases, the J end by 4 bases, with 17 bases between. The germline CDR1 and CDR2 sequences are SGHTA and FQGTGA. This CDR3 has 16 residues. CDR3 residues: CASSNPGKGPTGELFF. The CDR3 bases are TGTGCCAGCAGCAACCCGGGAAAGGGTCCCACCGGGGAGCTGTTTTTT.

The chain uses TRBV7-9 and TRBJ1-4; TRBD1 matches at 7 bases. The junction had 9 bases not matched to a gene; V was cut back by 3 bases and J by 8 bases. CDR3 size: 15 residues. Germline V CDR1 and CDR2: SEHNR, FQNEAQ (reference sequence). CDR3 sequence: CASSFGDRVAEKLFF. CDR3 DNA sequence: TGTGCCAGCAGCTTCGGCGACAGGGTGGCCGAAAAACTGTTTTTT.

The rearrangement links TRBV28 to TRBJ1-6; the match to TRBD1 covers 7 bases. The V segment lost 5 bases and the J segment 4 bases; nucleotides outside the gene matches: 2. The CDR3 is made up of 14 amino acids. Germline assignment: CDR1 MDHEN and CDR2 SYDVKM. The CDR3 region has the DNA TGTGCCAGCAGTGGGACAGAGTATAATTCACCCCTCCACTTT. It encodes CASSGTEYNSPLHF.

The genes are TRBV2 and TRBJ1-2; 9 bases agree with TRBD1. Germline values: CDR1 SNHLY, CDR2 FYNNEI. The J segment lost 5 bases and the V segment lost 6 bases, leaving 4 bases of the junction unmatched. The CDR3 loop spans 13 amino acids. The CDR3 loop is CASRRTGDYGYTF. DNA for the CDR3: TGTGCCAGCAGGCGGACAGGGGATTATGGCTACACCTTC. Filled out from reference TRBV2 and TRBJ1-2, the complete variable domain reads EPEVTQTPSHQVTQMGQEVILRCVPISNHLYFYWYRQILGQKVEFLVSFYNNEISEKSEIFDDQFSVERPDGSNFTLKIRSTKLEDSAMYFCASRRTGDYGYTFGSGTRLTVV.

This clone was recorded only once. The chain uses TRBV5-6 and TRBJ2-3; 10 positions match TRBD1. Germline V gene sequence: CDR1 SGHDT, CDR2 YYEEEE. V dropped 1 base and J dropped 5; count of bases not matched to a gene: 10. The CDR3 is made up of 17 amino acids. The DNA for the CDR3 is TGTGCCAGCAGCTTGTACGGGGACAGGGGCATTTTAGATACGCAGTATTTT. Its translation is CASSLYGDRGILDTQYF.

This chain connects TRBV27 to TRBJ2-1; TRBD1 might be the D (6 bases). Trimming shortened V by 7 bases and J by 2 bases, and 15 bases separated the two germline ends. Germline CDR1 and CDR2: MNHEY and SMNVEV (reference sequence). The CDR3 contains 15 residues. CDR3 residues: CASTPGHPTYNEQFF. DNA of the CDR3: TGTGCCAGCACCCCGGGACACCCAACCTACAATGAGCAGTTCTTC.

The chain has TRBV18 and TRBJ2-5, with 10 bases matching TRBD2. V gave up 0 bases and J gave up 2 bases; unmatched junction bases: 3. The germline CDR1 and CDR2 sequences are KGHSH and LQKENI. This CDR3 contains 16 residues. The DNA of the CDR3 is TGTGCCAGCTCACCACCGGGACTAGCGATTCAAGAGACCCAGTACTTC. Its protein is CASSPPGLAIQETQYF.

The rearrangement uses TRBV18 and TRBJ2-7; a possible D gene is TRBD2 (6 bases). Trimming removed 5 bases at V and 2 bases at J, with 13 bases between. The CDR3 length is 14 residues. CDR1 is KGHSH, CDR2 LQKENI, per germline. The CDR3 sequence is CASSGAWGAYEQYF. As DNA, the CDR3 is TGTGCCAGCTCAGGGGCATGGGGGGCCTACGAGCAGTACTTC.

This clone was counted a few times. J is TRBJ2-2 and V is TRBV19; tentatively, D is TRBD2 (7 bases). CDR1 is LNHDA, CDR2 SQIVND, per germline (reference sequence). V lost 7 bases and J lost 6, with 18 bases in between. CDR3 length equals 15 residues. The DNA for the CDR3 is TGTGCCAGTACTCTCGGTCGGGGGGCCGCCGGGGAGCTGTTTTTT. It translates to CASTLGRGAAGELFF.

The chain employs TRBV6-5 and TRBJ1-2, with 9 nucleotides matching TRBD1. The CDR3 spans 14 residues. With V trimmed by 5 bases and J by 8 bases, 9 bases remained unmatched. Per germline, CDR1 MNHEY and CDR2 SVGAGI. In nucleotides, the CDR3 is TGTGCCAGCAGTATGCACAGGGGGCGTAGGGGCTACACCTTC. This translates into CASSMHRGRRGYTF.

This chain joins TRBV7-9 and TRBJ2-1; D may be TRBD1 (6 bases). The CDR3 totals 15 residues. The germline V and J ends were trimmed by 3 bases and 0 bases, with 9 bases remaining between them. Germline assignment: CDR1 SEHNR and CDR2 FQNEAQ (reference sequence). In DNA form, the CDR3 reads TGTGCCAGCAGCTTGGGGGCGGGCTCCTACAATGAGCAGTTCTTC. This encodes CASSLGAGSYNEQFF.

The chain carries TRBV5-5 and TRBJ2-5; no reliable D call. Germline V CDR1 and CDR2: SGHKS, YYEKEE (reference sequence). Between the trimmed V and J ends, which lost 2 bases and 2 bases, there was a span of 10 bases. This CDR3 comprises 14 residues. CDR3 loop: CASSFVSVQETQYF. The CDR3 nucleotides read TGTGCCAGCAGCTTCGTATCTGTACAAGAGACCCAGTACTTC.

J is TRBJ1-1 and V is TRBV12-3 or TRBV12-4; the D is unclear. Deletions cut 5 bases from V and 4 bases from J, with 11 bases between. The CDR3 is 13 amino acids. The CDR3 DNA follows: TGTGCCAGCAGTACTAGAGTGATCACTGAAGCTTTCTTT. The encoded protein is CASSTRVITEAFF.

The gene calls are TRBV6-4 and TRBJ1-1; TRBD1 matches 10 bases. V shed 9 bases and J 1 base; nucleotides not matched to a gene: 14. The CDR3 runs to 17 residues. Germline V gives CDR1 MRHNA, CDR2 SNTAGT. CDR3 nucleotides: TGTGCCAGAGGGACAGGGGCAAATGTAGGAGCGAACACTGAAGCTTTCTTT. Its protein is CARGTGANVGANTEAFF.

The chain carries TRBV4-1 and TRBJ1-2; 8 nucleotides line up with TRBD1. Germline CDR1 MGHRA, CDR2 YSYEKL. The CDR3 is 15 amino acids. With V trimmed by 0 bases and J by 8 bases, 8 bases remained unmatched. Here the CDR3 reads CASSQDFQGARGYTF. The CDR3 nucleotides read TGCGCCAGCAGCCAAGATTTTCAGGGGGCGAGGGGCTACACCTTC.